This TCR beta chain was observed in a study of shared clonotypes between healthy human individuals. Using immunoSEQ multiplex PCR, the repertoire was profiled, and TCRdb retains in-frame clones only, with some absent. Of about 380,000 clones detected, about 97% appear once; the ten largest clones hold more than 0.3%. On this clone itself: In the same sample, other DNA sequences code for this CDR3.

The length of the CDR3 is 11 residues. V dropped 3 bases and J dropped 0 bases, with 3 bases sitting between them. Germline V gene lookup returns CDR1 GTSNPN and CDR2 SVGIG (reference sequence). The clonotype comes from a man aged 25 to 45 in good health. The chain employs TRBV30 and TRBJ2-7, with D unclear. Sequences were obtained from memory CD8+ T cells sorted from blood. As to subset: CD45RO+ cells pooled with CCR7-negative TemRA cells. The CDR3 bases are TGTGCCTGGAGCCGCTCCTACGAGCAGTACTTC. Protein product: CAWSRSYEQYF. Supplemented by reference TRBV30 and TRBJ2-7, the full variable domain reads SQTIHQWPATLVQPVGSPLSLECTVEGTSNPNLYWYRQAAGRGLQLLFYSVGIGQISSEVPQNLSASRPQDRQFILSSKKLLLSDSGFYLCAWSRSYEQYFGPGTRLTVT.